The subject of this entry is one T cell receptor beta chain. Its target is not known. This sample includes further DNA sequences coding for the same CDR3. Amplification used 60 Vbeta primers and 13 Jbeta primers. Some clones are missing from TCRdb's copy, which holds only in-frame ones; the method was immunoSEQ multiplex PCR. The sample consists of around 98,000 clones, under 80% of them appearing once. The data belong to a study of cytomegalovirus exposure and HLA in healthy donors. Study as a whole: HLA-typed donors contributed around 85 million unique TCRs, which were held in an early data release.

The study's findings and limits: The only immune exposure information that was available was CMV serostatus.

Specimen: PBMCs. The TCR originated in a human donor in good health.

This chain's CDR3 is CASSIGSTGGNQPQHF. The CDR3 region has the DNA TGTGCCAGTAGTATAGGTTCCACAGGGGGCAATCAGCCCCAGCATTTT. V gene TRBV19 combines with J gene TRBJ1-5; the match to TRBD1 covers 7 bases. With 1 base clipped from V and 2 bases from J, the junction kept 5 bases outside the gene matches. Germline V gene lookup returns CDR1 LNHDA and CDR2 SQIVND (reference sequence). The CDR3 has 16 amino acids.